This entry is about one TCR beta chain. A junction boundary mismatches the germline segment, possibly from a read error. The sample belongs to a study of blood T cell repertoires in COVID-19. The wider study: COVID-19 samples from acute and convalescent phases originated in the United States, Italy and Spain.

Germline CDR1 SGHAT, CDR2 FQNNGV. There are 13 residues in the CDR3. The table came from immunoSEQ multiplex PCR; TCRdb's copy has only in-frame clones and leaves some out. The sample holds 140,000 or so clones, around four fifths seen once. Assignments of participants to cohorts depended upon their own reported clinical history. The rearrangement joins TRBV11-2 to TRBJ2-5, with a tentative D call TRBD1 (6 bases). The clonotype comes from a woman aged 35 to 49 who had recovered from COVID-19. The sample comprised PBMCs or T cells enriched from blood (not recorded which). Written as DNA, the CDR3 is TGTGCCAGCAGCCAGGGGCACCAAGAGATCCAGTACTTC. Residues: CASSQGHQEIQYF. Using reference TRBV11-2 and TRBJ2-5 for the parts outside the CDR3, the full variable domain is EAGVAQSPRYKIIEKRQSVAFWCNPISGHATLYWYQQILGQGPKLLIQFQNNGVVDDSQLPKDRFSAERLKGVDSTLKIQPAKLEDSAVYLCASSQGHQEIQYFGPGTRLLVL.